Listed below are T cell receptor beta chains from one sample, sequenced in a study of blood T cell repertoires in COVID-19. Produced via immunoSEQ multiplex PCR; TCRdb's table is partial and in-frame only. The sample has 120,000 or so clones, roughly 90% seen once. The sample was peripheral blood. Every receptor here comes from a woman older than 75 with acute or convalescent COVID-19. Both conserved end residues are trimmed from each CDR3. The order of the fields is V gene, CDR3 length, J gene, CDR3 protein.

TRBV7-9,13,TRBJ2-3,ASSLGGGATDTQY
TRBV19,13,TRBJ2-2,ASSITGQGTGELF
TRBV7-9,14,TRBJ2-2,ASTGGMALNTGELF
TRBV19,14,TRBJ2-6,ASSSQTGSGANVLT
TRBV7-3,12,TRBJ1-2,ASSPYGDRLEYT
TRBV18,14,TRBJ2-7,ASSPARTDHRYEQY
TRBV7-3,11,TRBJ2-1,ASSQDSYNEQF
TRBV5-1,12,TRBJ2-5,ASSLQTGDETQY
TRBV4-1,14,TRBJ2-2,ASSQRQGISTGELF
TRBV18,13,TRBJ2-7,ASSPPKGGSYEQY
TRBV7-2,11,TRBJ1-2,ASTRAGDYGYT
TRBV6-5,13,TRBJ2-1,ASSYHSGRADEQF
TRBV6-5,11,TRBJ1-2,ASSYDSGYGYT
TRBV19,11,TRBJ1-2,ASRIRGNYGYT